This entry is about one T cell receptor (beta chain). Its antigen is not identified. The data derive from a study of cytomegalovirus exposure and HLA in healthy donors. The assay was immunoSEQ multiplex PCR, and TCRdb's table has in-frame clones only and misses some. Altogether about 110,000 clones are present, roughly nine tenths being singletons, with the ten largest covering 1.9%. Germline CDR1 and CDR2: SGHTA and FQGNSA. With V trimmed by 2 bases and J by 3 bases, 16 bases remained unmatched. This CDR3 contains 19 residues. Study-level points and caveats: Reports credit the classifier with highly specific, highly sensitive diagnosis of cytomegalovirus status.

The TCR sequence derives from a woman younger than 30 in good health and CMV-seronegative. Material for sequencing was PBMCs. V gene TRBV7-2 combines with J gene TRBJ2-4; 7 bases fit TRBD1. CDR3 sequence: CASSLTGTEYIHIKNIQYF. CDR3 nucleotides: TGTGCCAGCAGCTTAACGGGGACAGAGTATATTCACATCAAAAACATTCAGTACTTC.